This T cell receptor (beta chain) came from a study of persistence of HIV-infected CD4 T cells. This clone was observed a few times. Its antigen is currently unknown. After removal of 6 bases from V and 3 bases from J, the junction contained 3 bases not matched to a gene. CDR1 is MGHDK, CDR2 SYGVNS, per germline. This CDR3 region has 14 residues. Lysates of CMV-infected fibroblasts at approximately 10 ug/mL stimulated these cells. CD4+ T cells upregulating both CD40 ligand and CD69 were sorted as responding cells. The immunoSEQ assay was version 4, run in survey mode. The table came from immunoSEQ multiplex PCR; TCRdb's copy has only in-frame clones and leaves some out. Of approximately 15,000 clones listed, about 72% were seen once; the top ten hold approximately 17%.

This clonotype was sampled from an adult man with HIV who was CMV-seropositive. The chain carries TRBV25-1 and TRBJ1-4, with 8 bases lining up with TRBD1. Source: CD4+ T cells sorted from PBMCs after approximately 20-hour stimulation, taken from a patient who received antiretroviral therapy. The CDR3 reads CASRAGGSNEKLFF. Here the CDR3 DNA reads TGTGCCAGCAGGGCAGGGGGCTCTAATGAAAAACTGTTTTTT.